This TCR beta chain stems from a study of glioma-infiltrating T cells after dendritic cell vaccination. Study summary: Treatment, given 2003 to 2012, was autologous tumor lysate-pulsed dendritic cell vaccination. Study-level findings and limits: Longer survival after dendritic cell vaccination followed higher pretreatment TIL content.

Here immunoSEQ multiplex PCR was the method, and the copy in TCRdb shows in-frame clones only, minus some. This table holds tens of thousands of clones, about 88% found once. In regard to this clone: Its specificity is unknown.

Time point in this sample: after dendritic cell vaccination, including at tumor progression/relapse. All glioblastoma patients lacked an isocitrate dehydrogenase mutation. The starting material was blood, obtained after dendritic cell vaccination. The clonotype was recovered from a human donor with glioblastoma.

CDR3 sequence: CASSVFGGAGELFF. Written as DNA, the CDR3 is TGTGCCAGCAGTGTCTTCGGGGGGGCCGGGGAGCTGTTTTTT. This chain links TRBV2 with TRBJ2-2; 8 bases match TRBD2. With 4 bases clipped from V and 6 bases from J, the junction kept 4 bases outside the gene matches. The CDR3 consists of 14 residues. Germline CDR1 is SNHLY and CDR2 is FYNNEI.